Listed below are T cell receptor beta chains from one sample, sequenced in a study of patients and donors after allogeneic stem cell transplantation. TCRdb called the RT-PCR reads again in MiXCR, with one record for every CDR3 protein. The sample records hundreds of thousands of distinct CDR3 sequences, about a sixth being singletons. Specimen: blood, either unsorted or a sorted T cell fraction (not recorded which). The receptors shown here come from a human donor who was either an allogeneic HSCT recipient or a stem cell or donor lymphocyte infusion donor (not recorded which). It is not recorded whose cells these are; they may come from a transplant donor. Each CDR3 is given with its conserved first and last residue. The order of the fields is J gene, clone size, V gene, D gene, CDR3 DNA, CDR3 protein. A D gene is named only where the DNA matches it firmly. For some rows the clone size is stated as once, few or many, or as a class when expanded; others skip it.

TRBJ1-2	few	TRBV4-3	-	TGCGCCAGCAGCGCAGGGTTCGGCTATGGCTACACCTTC	CASSAGFGYGYTF
TRBJ2-3	few	TRBV21-1	-	TGTGCCAGCACTACGACTAGCGGGGGGGTCACAGATACGCAGTATTTT	CASTTTSGGVTDTQYF
TRBJ2-1	few	TRBV12-3/TRBV12-4	-	TGTGCCAGCAGTCCAGGGGGACTGTACAATGAGCAGTTCTTC	CASSPGGLYNEQFF
TRBJ2-1	few	TRBV5-4	TRBD2	TGTGCCAGCGGAACATTTGTGACTAGCGGAGGTTATAATGAGCAGTTCTTC	CASGTFVTSGGYNEQFF
TRBJ1-2	-	TRBV7-2	-	TGTGCCAGCAGCCCTTCGCGGGTTTCAAACTATGGCTACACCTTC	CASSPSRVSNYGYTF
TRBJ2-1	few	TRBV4-1	-	TGCGCCAGCAGCCAAGATGACCCTCTCCAACCGCCCTACAATGAGCAGTTCTTC	CASSQDDPLQPPYNEQFF
TRBJ2-7	few	TRBV6-2/TRBV6-3	TRBD2	TGTGCCAGCAGTTACGGAGCGGGGGGATTCTACGAGCAGTACTTC	CASSYGAGGFYEQYF
TRBJ2-2	few	TRBV20-1	TRBD1	TGCAGTGCTAGACCCGGGACAGGGGGTTCCGGGGAGCTGTTTTTT	CSARPGTGGSGELFF
TRBJ1-1	few	TRBV5-1	-	TGCGCCGCCAAGCTATCGGAGAACACTGAAGCTTTCTTT	CAAKLSENTEAFF
TRBJ1-2	many	TRBV12-3/TRBV12-4	-	TGTGCCAGCAGTTGGACACCTAGGGATGGCTACACCTTC	CASSWTPRDGYTF
TRBJ1-5	few	TRBV6-2/TRBV6-3	-	TGTGCCAGCAGTTACCGTCCGGGACTACCCTCGGATCAGCCCCAGCATTTT	CASSYRPGLPSDQPQHF
TRBJ2-2	many	TRBV24-1	-	TGTGCCACCAGTGATGACCGAATTGGGGAGCTGTTTTTT	CATSDDRIGELFF
TRBJ1-5	-	TRBV5-1	-	TGCGCCAGCAGCCCAGGAAGTGGCAATCAGCCCCAGCATTTT	CASSPGSGNQPQHF
TRBJ2-4	few	TRBV20-1	-	TGCAGTGCTGGAAGGACAGTCTTAGCCAAAAACATTCAGTACTTC	CSAGRTVLAKNIQYF
TRBJ2-2	-	TRBV27	TRBD1	TGTGCCAGCAGTTTCAGGGACAGGGAAACCGGGGAGCTGTTTTTT	CASSFRDRETGELFF
TRBJ2-7	few	TRBV28	-	TGTGCCAGCAGTTCCCATACCTACGAGCAGTACTTC	CASSSHTYEQYF
TRBJ2-4	many	TRBV20-1	TRBD1	TGCAGTGCTAGAGAGAACAGGGGACCTTTCCCTTTAGCCAAAAACATTCAGTACTTC	CSARENRGPFPLAKNIQYF
TRBJ2-7	few	TRBV7-9	TRBD1	TGTGCTGGCGAACAGGGGGTCGGTATTTACGAGCAGTACTTC	CAGEQGVGIYEQYF
TRBJ1-3	-	TRBV5-1	-	TGCGCCAGCAGCAGGCCCGACTCTGGAAACACCATATATTTT	CASSRPDSGNTIYF
TRBJ2-5	-	TRBV7-6	-	TGTGCCAGCAGCTTATCCCGGACGGTCGCAAAGTTGTACTTC	CASSLSRTVAKLYF
TRBJ1-2	-	TRBV18	TRBD1	TGTGCCAGCTCACCACCGGGATCAGGACAGGCGGTTGGGGGCCCCTATGGCTACACCTTC	CASSPPGSGQAVGGPYGYTF
TRBJ2-5	many	TRBV5-1	-	TGCGCCAGCAGCTACGGACCACAAGAGACCCAGTACTTC	CASSYGPQETQYF
TRBJ1-1	few	TRBV20-1	TRBD1	TGCAGTGCTGGACAGGGGCGCCTGAACACTGAAGCTTTCTTT	CSAGQGRLNTEAFF
TRBJ1-2	many	TRBV10-3	-	TGTGCCATCAGTATCCCCCCCTCCGGCGGGGAGGGCTATGGCTACACCTTC	CAISIPPSGGEGYGYTF
TRBJ2-7	many	TRBV20-1	-	TGCAGTGCCTTAGGAGGGGCCCGGGGCTTCTCCTACGAGCAGTACTTC	CSALGGARGFSYEQYF
TRBJ2-2	many	TRBV12-3/TRBV12-4	-	TGTGCCAGCAGTACCGGGAGGAACACCGGGGAGCTGTTTTTT	CASSTGRNTGELFF
TRBJ1-3	-	TRBV13	-	TGTGCCAGCAGCTTACCCATACGTGGAAACACCATATATTTT	CASSLPIRGNTIYF
TRBJ2-7	few	TRBV27	TRBD1	TGTGCCAGCAGTTTATGGGGGACAGGGGGCTACGAGCAGTACTTC	CASSLWGTGGYEQYF
TRBJ2-3	few	TRBV11-2	-	TGTGCCAGCAGTCCTCTAGGAGGCAAAGGAGCAGATACGCAGTATTTT	CASSPLGGKGADTQYF
TRBJ1-4	-	TRBV12-3/TRBV12-4	-	TGTGCCAGCAGTCGTCCGGAAGGGAATGAAAAACTGTTTTTT	CASSRPEGNEKLFF
TRBJ2-3	few	TRBV6-2/TRBV6-3	TRBD1	TGTGCCAGCAGTGCGGACAGGGGGCACAAATATACGCAGTATTTT	CASSADRGHKYTQYF
TRBJ1-1	few	TRBV20-1	-	TGCAGTGCTAGAAAAATTCAGGGAAGCACTGAAGCTTTCTTT	CSARKIQGSTEAFF
TRBJ1-6	-	TRBV27	-	TGTGCCAGCAGTCCCCGCAGGGAAGATTCACCCCTCCACTTT	CASSPRREDSPLHF
TRBJ2-7	-	TRBV6-1	-	TGTGCCAGCACCTCGTCCTCGTGGTACGAGCAGTACTTC	CASTSSSWYEQYF
TRBJ2-7	-	TRBV6-1	TRBD1	TGTGCCAGCAGAAGTCCAGGGGGCGGTTACGAGCAGTACTTC	CASRSPGGGYEQYF
TRBJ2-7	-	TRBV24-1	-	TGTGCCACCAGTGGCGGCAGCCAATACGAGCAGTACTTC	CATSGGSQYEQYF
TRBJ2-7	few	TRBV2	-	TGTGCCAGCAGTGAAGCTGCATTTAGGGCCTACGAGCAGTACTTC	CASSEAAFRAYEQYF
TRBJ1-2	few	TRBV7-9	-	TGTGCCAGCAGCTCCTTGCCGGGCCTCTATGGCTACACCTTC	CASSSLPGLYGYTF
TRBJ1-5	few	TRBV4-1	-	TGCGCCAGCAGCCATGCTGGACAGCCAAACAATCAGCCCCAGCATTTT	CASSHAGQPNNQPQHF
TRBJ2-3	-	TRBV11-1	TRBD2	TGTGCCAGCACCTTAAGAGTACTCCAGCGGGAGGGCCTGATAGATACGCAGTATTTT	CASTLRVLQREGLIDTQYF
TRBJ2-7	few	TRBV9	TRBD2	TGTGCCAGCAGCGTAGGGACGGGGGTTCGCGGGAGGGGCTACGAGCAGTACTTC	CASSVGTGVRGRGYEQYF
TRBJ2-7	-	TRBV3-1	-	TGTGCCAGCAGCCGAGCACCTCCCTCCCGTCACTACGAGCAGTACTTC	CASSRAPPSRHYEQYF
TRBJ1-2	few	TRBV7-2	-	TGTGCCAGCCACGGACAGACCCCGTATGGCTACACCTTC	CASHGQTPYGYTF
TRBJ2-3	-	TRBV9	-	TGTGCCAGCAGCGTAGGAAGGACGAAGACAGATACGCAGTATTTT	CASSVGRTKTDTQYF
TRBJ1-5	few	TRBV12-3/TRBV12-4	TRBD1	TGTGCCAGCAGTCCGCAGACCGGGACAGGGATTCAGCCCCAGCATTTT	CASSPQTGTGIQPQHF
TRBJ2-7	-	TRBV20-1	-	TGCAGTGCTAGAGATCGGGGGTTGCGCTACGAGCAGTACTTC	CSARDRGLRYEQYF
TRBJ2-3	-	TRBV20-1	TRBD2	TGCAGTACCTCAGCGGGAGGCATCACAGATACGCAGTATTTT	CSTSAGGITDTQYF
TRBJ1-5	-	TRBV25-1	-	TGTGCCAGCAGGGGGTCGGGGGGAAGAGGCAATCAGCCCCAGCATTTT	CASRGSGGRGNQPQHF
TRBJ1-1	-	TRBV24-1	-	TGTGCCACCAGGTCCCTGGTGGGGGGGAGGACTGAAGCTTTCTTT	CATRSLVGGRTEAFF
TRBJ2-7	many	TRBV5-1	-	TGCGCCAGCAGCTTGGGACAGACAGCCTACGAGCAGTACTTC	CASSLGQTAYEQYF
TRBJ2-7	-	TRBV7-8	-	TGTGCCAGCAGCTCTGGAGCCCAGAAGGAGCAGTACTTC	CASSSGAQKEQYF
TRBJ2-1	-	TRBV7-3	TRBD2	TGTGCCAGCAGCCCAGGGCTAGCGGGGTCTCGAAGCTCCTACAATGAGCAGTTCTTC	CASSPGLAGSRSSYNEQFF
TRBJ2-1	few	TRBV5-1	TRBD1	TGCGCCAGCAGCACTGGGACAGGGGTCTTCAATGAGCAGTTCTTC	CASSTGTGVFNEQFF
TRBJ2-2	-	TRBV2	TRBD2	TGTGCCACCCGAGTGACTAGCGGGGGGAACACCGGGGAGCTGTTTTTT	CATRVTSGGNTGELFF
TRBJ2-7	few	TRBV7-9	-	TGTGCCAGCACCCCCGAAGAGCAGTACTTC	CASTPEEQYF
TRBJ1-4	few	TRBV10-3	-	TGTGCCATCAGTCCATCCATCCTTAATGAAAAACTGTTTTTT	CAISPSILNEKLFF
TRBJ1-2	-	TRBV4-3	-	TGCGCCAGCAGCCAAGCTAGGCCTGGGGGCGATGGCTACACCTTC	CASSQARPGGDGYTF
TRBJ1-2	-	TRBV28	-	TGTGCCATCCTCGACAATGCGATCTATGGCTACACCTTC	CAILDNAIYGYTF
TRBJ2-7	few	TRBV5-1	TRBD2	TGCGCCAGCAGCTTGCGGGAGGACGTCGAGCAGTACTTC	CASSLREDVEQYF